This TCR beta chain was captured by sequencing in a study of T-cell reconstitution after alpha-beta-depleted transplantation in children. This sample's TCRbeta library carried unique molecular identifier barcodes. MiXCR, run by TCRdb on the PCR reads, gives a single entry per CDR3 protein. The top ten hold approximately 5% of the sample, which has 700,000 to 950,000 distinct CDR3 sequences, 15% to 20% seen once. Findings and caveats of the study: After transplant, high TCRbeta diversity at day 60 in some patients arose from surviving recipient T cells and thymic progenitors. It was reported that alpha-beta T cells came from several hundred expanded graft clones (about two months after transplant).

Per germline, CDR1 SQVTM and CDR2 ANQGSEA. V lost 4 bases, J lost 3 bases, and 12 bases lay in between. There are 13 residues in the CDR3. This clonotype was seen a handful of times. Its antigen remains unknown. Sample: PBMCs, mostly from graft donor cells, taken 360 days after TCRalphabeta/CD19-depleted stem cell transplant. V and J are TRBV29-1 and TRBJ2-5; D is ambiguous. The source of this sequence is a male patient aged 5 to 17 who had a stem cell transplant for acute lymphoblastic leukemia, so the T cells may come from the graft donor. CDR3 in DNA: TGCAGCGTTGTCCGGACGGCGGAAGAGACCCAGTACTTC. Amino acid sequence: CSVVRTAEETQYF.